This T cell receptor beta chain originates from a study of CD8 T cells in ankylosing spondylitis. Study findings and constraints: The clones that were linked to disease were reported to be significantly enriched in matched synovial fluid samples from ankylosing spondylitis patients. A motif of 7 or 8 highly homologous TCR beta variants was seen as apparently characteristic of ankylosing spondylitis blood. Several of the motif variants were reported before in synovial fluid and blood from reactive arthritis.

Using its own MiXCR run on the 5' RACE reads, TCRdb lists one record per CDR3 protein. Of roughly 370,000 distinct CDR3 sequences listed, 20% to 25% are singletons. With regard to this clonotype: Its antigen remains unidentified.

Sequenced sample: blood, either unsorted or a sorted T cell fraction (not recorded which). The clonotype was recovered from a male donor with ankylosing spondylitis.

This CDR3 reads CSATPGASLDTQYF. CDR3 DNA sequence: TGCAGTGCTACCCCGGGAGCCTCATTAGATACGCAGTATTTT. This chain joins TRBV20-1 and TRBJ2-3; tentatively, D is TRBD2 (6 bases). This CDR3 has 14 amino acids. Trimming pared 4 bases from V and 5 bases from J, leaving 16 bases between. From germline, CDR1 is DFQATT and CDR2 SNEGSKA (reference sequence).